The 8 T cell receptor beta chains below were found in one sample sequenced in a study of blood T cell repertoires in COVID-19. The protocol was immunoSEQ multiplex PCR, while the TCRdb copy is restricted to in-frame clones and leaves out a portion. The table has hundreds of thousands of clones, roughly 86% seen once; the top ten hold 1% to 1.5%. The material sequenced was peripheral blood. These receptors were obtained from a man between 70 and 80 years old with acute or convalescent COVID-19.

The chain is built from TRBV29-1 and TRBJ2-3, with D possibly matching TRBD1 (7 bases). Looked up from germline, CDR1 is SQVTM and CDR2 is ANQGSEA. The CDR3 length is 14 residues. Deletions cut 8 bases from V and 2 bases from J, with 17 bases between. Written as DNA, the CDR3 is TGCAGCATGCGGGGACAGAAATTCACAGATACGCAGTATTTT. Encoded protein: CSMRGQKFTDTQYF.

V gene TRBV7-9 combines with J gene TRBJ2-1, with 9 bases that match TRBD1. The CDR3 consists of 14 residues. V trimming: 3 bases; J trimming: 7 bases; junction bases outside the gene matches: 4. Germline values: CDR1 SEHNR, CDR2 FQNEAQ (reference sequence). CDR3 DNA sequence: TGTGCCAGCAGCTTTGGACAGGGGATTAATGAGCAGTTCTTC. As protein: CASSFGQGINEQFF. Full variable domain (remainder filled in from reference TRBV7-9 and TRBJ2-1): DTGVSQNPRHKITKRGQNVTFRCDPISEHNRLYWYRQTLGQGPEFLTYFQNEAQLEKSRLLSDRFSAERPKGSFSTLEIQRTEQGDSAMYLCASSFGQGINEQFFGPGTRLTVL.

The chain employs TRBV7-2 and TRBJ2-1, with 8 bases identical to TRBD2. Germline CDR1 and CDR2: SGHTA and FQGNSA. This CDR3 has 16 amino acids. The V gene end was trimmed by 3 bases and the J gene end by 4 bases; junction bases not matched to a gene: 8. The CDR3 reads CASSFVYGGEYNEQFF. The CDR3 nucleotides are TGTGCCAGCAGCTTCGTTTACGGGGGGGAGTACAATGAGCAGTTCTTC.

The V call is TRBV9, the J call TRBJ1-2; D is unclear. CDR1 and CDR2 (germline): SGDLS, YYNGEE. The ends were cut back, 0 bases at V and 5 bases at J, with 20 bases in the middle. CDR3 size: 17 residues. CDR3 nucleotides: TGTGCCAGCAGCGTAGGAGGCCCGGGAGTCGAATGGTATGGCTACACCTTC. It yields the protein CASSVGGPGVEWYGYTF.

The chain has TRBV6-2 or TRBV6-3 and TRBJ2-1; no clear D gene. Per the germline V gene, CDR1 is MNHEY and CDR2 is SVGEGT. The CDR3 spans 14 residues. V was clipped by 5 bases and J by 6 bases, with 14 bases between them. CDR3 residues: CASSPPGFRNEQFF. CDR3 nucleotide sequence: TGTGCCAGCAGTCCACCCGGGTTTCGCAATGAGCAGTTCTTC.

This sequence joins TRBV24-1 and TRBJ2-3; TRBD2 matches 7 bases. Germline V gene data show CDR1 as KGHDR and CDR2 as SFDVKD. J gave up 3 bases and V 3 bases, and 8 bases lay outside the gene matches. There are 16 residues in the CDR3. The CDR3 DNA reads TGTGCCACCAGTGATGCTACTCGCGGGAGTACAGATACGCAGTATTTT. As protein: CATSDATRGSTDTQYF.

The chain is built from TRBV27 and TRBJ2-3, with D maybe TRBD1 (6 bases). Trimming cost V 4 bases and J 2 bases, with 10 bases left between them. CDR3 size: 14 residues. Per the germline V gene, CDR1 is MNHEY and CDR2 is SMNVEV (reference sequence). CDR3 protein: CASSSTGFTDTQYF. The CDR3 nucleotides read TGTGCCAGCAGTTCTACAGGGTTCACAGATACGCAGTATTTT.

The chain carries TRBV4-3 and TRBJ1-2, with 8 bases fitting TRBD1. Per the germline V gene, CDR1 is LGHNA and CDR2 is YSLEER. Unmatched junction bases numbered 3, after V lost 4 bases and J lost 5 bases. The CDR3 has 13 residues. The CDR3, as DNA: TGCGCCAGCAGCCTACAGGGGGGATATGGCTACACCTTC. Its protein is CASSLQGGYGYTF.